This T cell receptor beta chain comes out of a study of T cells after yellow fever vaccination. Whole-study results and caveats: Post-booster samples contained most primary-vaccination clones (nearly 98% CD4, about 90% CD8). Only a small proportion of the clonotypes turned up in both the CD4 and the CD8 compartments, likely arising from convergent recombination.

With regard to this clonotype: What it recognizes is unknown.

Template-switching 5'RACE yielded the TCR cDNA; a universal primer site and UMIs were added in the process. TCRdb reprocessed the 5' RACE reads with MiXCR, giving one entry per CDR3 protein. Among more than 450,000 distinct CDR3 sequences, 21% were seen once, and the ten largest hold about 15%. The TCR comes from a man between 18 and 35 years old who received the YFV17D yellow fever vaccine. The sequenced sample was PBMCs, obtained roughly 20 days after the first yellow fever vaccination.

DNA for the CDR3: TGTGCCACCCGGGGACAGCCGAACACCGGGGAGCTGTTTTTT. It is translated as CATRGQPNTGELFF. The chain joins TRBV15 to TRBJ2-2; the match to TRBD1 covers 7 bases. The CDR3 consists of 14 residues. Trimming removed 8 bases from V and 0 bases from J; junction bases left unmatched: 3. Germline V CDR1 and CDR2: LNHNV, YYDKDF (reference sequence).